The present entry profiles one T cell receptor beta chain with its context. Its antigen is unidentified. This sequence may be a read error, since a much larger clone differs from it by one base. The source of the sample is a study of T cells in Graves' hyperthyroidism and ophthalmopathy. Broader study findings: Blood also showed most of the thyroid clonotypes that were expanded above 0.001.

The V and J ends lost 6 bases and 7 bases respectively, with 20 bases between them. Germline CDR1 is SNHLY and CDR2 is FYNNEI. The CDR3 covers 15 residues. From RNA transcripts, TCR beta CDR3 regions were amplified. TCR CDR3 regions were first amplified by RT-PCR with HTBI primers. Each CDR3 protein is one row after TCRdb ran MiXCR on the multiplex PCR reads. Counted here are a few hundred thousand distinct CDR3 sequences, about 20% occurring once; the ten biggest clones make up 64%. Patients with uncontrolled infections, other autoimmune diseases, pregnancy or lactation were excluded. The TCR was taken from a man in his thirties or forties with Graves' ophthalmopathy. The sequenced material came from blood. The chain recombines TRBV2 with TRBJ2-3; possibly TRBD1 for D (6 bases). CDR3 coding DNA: TGTGCCAGCAGCGGCTCAGGACAGAACAAAAATACGCAGTATTTT. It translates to CASSGSGQNKNTQYF.